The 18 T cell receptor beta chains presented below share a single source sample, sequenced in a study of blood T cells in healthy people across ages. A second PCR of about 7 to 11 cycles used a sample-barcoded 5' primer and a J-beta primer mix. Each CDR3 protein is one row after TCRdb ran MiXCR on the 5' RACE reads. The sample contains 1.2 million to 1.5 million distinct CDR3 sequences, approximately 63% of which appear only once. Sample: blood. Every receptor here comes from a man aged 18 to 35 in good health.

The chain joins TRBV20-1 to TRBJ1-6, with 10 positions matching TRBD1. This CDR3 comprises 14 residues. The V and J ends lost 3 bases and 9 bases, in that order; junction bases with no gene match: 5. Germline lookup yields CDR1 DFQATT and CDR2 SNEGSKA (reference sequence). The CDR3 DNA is TGCAGTGCTAGGACAGGGGGCGAGATTTCACCCCTCCACTTT. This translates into CSARTGGEISPLHF.

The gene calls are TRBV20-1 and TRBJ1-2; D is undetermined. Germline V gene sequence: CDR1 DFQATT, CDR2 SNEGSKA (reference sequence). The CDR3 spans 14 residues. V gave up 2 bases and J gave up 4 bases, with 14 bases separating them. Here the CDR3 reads CSARTPYGLYGYTF. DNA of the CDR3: TGCAGTGCTAGAACCCCATACGGCCTCTATGGCTACACCTTC.

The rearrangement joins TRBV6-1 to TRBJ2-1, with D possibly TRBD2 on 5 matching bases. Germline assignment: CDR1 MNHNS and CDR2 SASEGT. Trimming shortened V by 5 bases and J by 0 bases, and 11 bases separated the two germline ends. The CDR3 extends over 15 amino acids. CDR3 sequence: CASSRGSGSYNEQFF. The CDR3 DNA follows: TGTGCCAGCAGTCGGGGTAGTGGCTCCTACAATGAGCAGTTCTTC.

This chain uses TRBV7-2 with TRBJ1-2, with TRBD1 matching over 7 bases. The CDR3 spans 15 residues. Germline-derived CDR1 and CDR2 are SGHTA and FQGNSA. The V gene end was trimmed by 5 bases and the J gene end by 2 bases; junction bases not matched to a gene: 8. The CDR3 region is CASSPGRDSNYGYTF. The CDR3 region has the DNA TGTGCCAGCAGCCCGGGACGGGACAGCAACTATGGCTACACCTTC. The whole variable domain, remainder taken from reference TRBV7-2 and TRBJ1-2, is GAGVSQSPSNKVTEKGKDVELRCDPISGHTALYWYRQSLGQGLEFLIYFQGNSAPDKSGLPSDRFSAERTGGSVSTLTIQRTQQEDSAVYLCASSPGRDSNYGYTFGSGTRLTVV.

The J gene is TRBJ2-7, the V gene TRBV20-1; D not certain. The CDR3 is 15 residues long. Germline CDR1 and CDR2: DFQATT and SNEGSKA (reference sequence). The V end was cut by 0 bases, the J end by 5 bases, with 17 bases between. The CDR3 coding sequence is TGCAGTGCTAGAGATCTAGGCATCGGTGGGAACGAGCAGTACTTC. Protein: CSARDLGIGGNEQYF.

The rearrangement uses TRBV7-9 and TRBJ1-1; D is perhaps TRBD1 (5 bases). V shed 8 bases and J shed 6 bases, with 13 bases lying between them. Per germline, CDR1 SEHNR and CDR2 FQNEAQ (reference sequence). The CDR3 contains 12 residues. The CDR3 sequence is CASGYGGAEAFF. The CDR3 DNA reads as TGTGCCAGCGGCTATGGAGGGGCTGAAGCTTTCTTT. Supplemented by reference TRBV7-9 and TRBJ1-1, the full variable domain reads DTGVSQNPRHKITKRGQNVTFRCDPISEHNRLYWYRQTLGQGPEFLTYFQNEAQLEKSRLLSDRFSAERPKGSFSTLEIQRTEQGDSAMYLCASGYGGAEAFFGQGTRLTVV.

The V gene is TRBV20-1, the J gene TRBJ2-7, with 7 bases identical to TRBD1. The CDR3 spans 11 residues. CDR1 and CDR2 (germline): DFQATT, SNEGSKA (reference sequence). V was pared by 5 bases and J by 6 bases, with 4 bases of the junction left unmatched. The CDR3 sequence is CSAQQGFEQYF. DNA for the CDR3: TGCAGTGCTCAACAGGGGTTCGAGCAGTACTTC.

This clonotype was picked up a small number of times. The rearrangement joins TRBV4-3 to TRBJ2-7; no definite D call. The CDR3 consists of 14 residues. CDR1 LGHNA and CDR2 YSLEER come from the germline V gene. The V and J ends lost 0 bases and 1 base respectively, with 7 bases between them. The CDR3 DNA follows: TGCGCCAGCAGCCAAGATGAACTATCCTACGAGCAGTACTTC. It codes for CASSQDELSYEQYF.

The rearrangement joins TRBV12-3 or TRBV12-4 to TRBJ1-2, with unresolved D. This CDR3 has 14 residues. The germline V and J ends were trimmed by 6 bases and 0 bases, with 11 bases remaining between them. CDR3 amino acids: CASSPTRPNYGYTF. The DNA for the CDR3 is TGTGCCAGCAGCCCTACGCGCCCTAACTATGGCTACACCTTC.

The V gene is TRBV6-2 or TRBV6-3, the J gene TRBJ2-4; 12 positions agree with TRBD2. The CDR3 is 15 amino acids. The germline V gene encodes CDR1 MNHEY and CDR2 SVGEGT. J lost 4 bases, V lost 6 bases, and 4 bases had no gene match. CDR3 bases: TGTGCCAGCAGCTTTACTAGCGGGGGGAAAAACATTCAGTACTTC. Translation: CASSFTSGGKNIQYF.

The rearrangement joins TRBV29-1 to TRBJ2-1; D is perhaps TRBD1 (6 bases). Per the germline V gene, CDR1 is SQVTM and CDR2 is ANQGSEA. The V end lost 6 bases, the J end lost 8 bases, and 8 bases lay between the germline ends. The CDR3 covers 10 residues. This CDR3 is CSVRTDEQFF. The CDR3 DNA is TGCAGCGTCCGGACAGATGAGCAGTTCTTC.

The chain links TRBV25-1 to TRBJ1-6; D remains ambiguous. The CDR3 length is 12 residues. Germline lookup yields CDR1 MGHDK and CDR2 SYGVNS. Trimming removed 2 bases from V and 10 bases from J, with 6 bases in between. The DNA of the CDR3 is TGTGCCAGCAGTGAAAAGGGATCACCCCTCCACTTT. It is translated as CASSEKGSPLHF. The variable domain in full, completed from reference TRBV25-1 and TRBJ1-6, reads EADIYQTPRYLVIGTGKKITLECSQTMGHDKMYWYQQDPGMELHLIHYSYGVNSTEKGDLSSESTVSRIRTEHFPLTLESARPSHTSQYLCASSEKGSPLHFGNGTRLTVT.

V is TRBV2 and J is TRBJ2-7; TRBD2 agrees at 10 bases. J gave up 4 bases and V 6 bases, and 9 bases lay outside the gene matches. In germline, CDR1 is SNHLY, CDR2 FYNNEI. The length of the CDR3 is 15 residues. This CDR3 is CASRALAGVRYEQYF. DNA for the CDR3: TGTGCCAGCAGGGCCCTAGCGGGAGTGCGGTACGAGCAGTACTTC. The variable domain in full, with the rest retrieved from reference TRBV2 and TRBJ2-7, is EPEVTQTPSHQVTQMGQEVILRCVPISNHLYFYWYRQILGQKVEFLVSFYNNEISEKSEIFDDQFSVERPDGSNFTLKIRSTKLEDSAMYFCASRALAGVRYEQYFGPGTRLTVT.

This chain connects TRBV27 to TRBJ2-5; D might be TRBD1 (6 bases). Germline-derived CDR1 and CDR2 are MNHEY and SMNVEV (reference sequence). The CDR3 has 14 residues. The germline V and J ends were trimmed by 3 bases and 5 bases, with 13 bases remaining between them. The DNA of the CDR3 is TGTGCCAGCAGTTTTACAGGGCCCCGGGAGACCCAGTACTTC. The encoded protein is CASSFTGPRETQYF.

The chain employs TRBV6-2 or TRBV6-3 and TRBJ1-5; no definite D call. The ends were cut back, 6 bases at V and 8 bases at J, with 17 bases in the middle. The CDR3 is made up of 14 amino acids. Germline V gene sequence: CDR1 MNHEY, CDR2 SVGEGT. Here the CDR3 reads CASRGKGGVEPQHF. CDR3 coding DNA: TGTGCCAGCAGGGGAAAGGGAGGTGTGGAGCCCCAGCATTTT.

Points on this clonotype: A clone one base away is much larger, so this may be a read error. CDR3: CTSSLSGQPQHF. The CDR3 DNA sequence: TGTACCAGCAGTTTATCGGGTCAGCCCCAGCATTTT. The chain couples TRBV27 to TRBJ1-5; D unclear. The germline CDR1 and CDR2 sequences are MNHEY and SMNVEV (reference sequence). The CDR3 totals 12 residues.

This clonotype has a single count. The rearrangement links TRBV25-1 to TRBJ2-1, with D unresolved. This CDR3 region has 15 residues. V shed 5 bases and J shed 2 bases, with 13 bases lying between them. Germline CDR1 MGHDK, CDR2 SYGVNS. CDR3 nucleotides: TGTGCCAGCAGTCAAACTGGAATAACCTACAATGAGCAGTTCTTC. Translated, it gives CASSQTGITYNEQFF.

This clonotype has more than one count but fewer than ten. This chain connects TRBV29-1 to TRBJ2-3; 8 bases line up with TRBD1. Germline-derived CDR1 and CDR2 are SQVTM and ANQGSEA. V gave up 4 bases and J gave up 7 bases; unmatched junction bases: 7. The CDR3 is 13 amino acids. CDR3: CSVAGGVDHTQYF. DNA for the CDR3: TGCAGCGTTGCAGGGGGCGTCGACCATACGCAGTATTTT.